The present T cell receptor (beta chain) was sequenced within a study of blood T cell repertoires in COVID-19 (dated by TCRdb to about 2020). Regarding the study in general: Samples from collaborators originated in the United States, Italy and Spain and spanned both the acute and convalescent phases of COVID-19. The samples were drawn from the first 160 participants of the ongoing ImmuneRACE study and from some 1,300 subjects provided by 6 global collaborators. The prospective study material was composed of cDNA or gDNA derived from T cells, B-cell-depleted T cells, or PBMCs. Nearly every sample came with metadata listing a de-identified subject ID, COVID-19 status, age in years and sex. A freely available public database, intended as a resource for researchers studying the immune response to SARS-CoV-2, is where the repertoires were released. HLA class I and class II types, where available, came from metadata supplied by the sample provider rather than from assay-based typing. Deeply sampled blood TCRbeta repertoires from subjects exposed to, actively infected with, or recovered from COVID-19 were included in the dataset.

Counted from cysteine to phenylalanine, this CDR3 has 15 amino acids. The CDR3 DNA has 45 bases and is translated from base 1. The junction shows trimming of 2 bases on V and 4 bases on J, plus 13 bases between the germline ends. From the germline V gene, CDR1 is SGHRS and CDR2 is YFSETQ. The immunoSEQ Assay, a bias-controlled multiplex PCR, was used to amplify TCRbeta CDR3 regions from genomic DNA. The original pipeline was this. Nucleated cell counts per sample were estimated from amplification of reference gene primers within the assay. Sequence reads were collapsed and filtered to measure the absolute abundance of every unique TCRbeta CDR3 rearrangement. For each sample, productive Simpson clonality was calculated by taking the square root of Simpson's diversity index across productive rearrangements. The clones in this table, taken by TCRdb from immuneACCESS, are in-frame only. Not every clone is retained; where verified, under half of the shortfall comes from an unresolved V gene, and the cause of the rest is unknown. V and J calls and clone size follow that table, whereas D and trimming were derived from the DNA. For this sample the table gives about 33,000 clones, of which 88% were detected only once. The biggest ten clones account for approximately 6.7% of the sample.

For this clone: Its antigen has not been determined. One base away there is no much larger clone; base qualities are not given.

General findings and caveats noted by the study authors: The quantity of clinical and demographic metadata differed by source and by participant and was supplied without curation.

Each collaborating institution followed its own protocols to collect whole blood in K2EDTA tubes. Collaborator samples were shipped for TCRbeta analysis as frozen whole blood, isolated PBMCs, or DNA extracted from either sample type. The chain employs TRBV5-1 and TRBJ2-1, with TRBD2 tentatively as D gene (6 bases match). The sequence was obtained from a human donor in a cohort sampled during active COVID-19. The sequenced sample was peripheral blood. The CDR3 protein: CASSFSAGSYNEQFF. The DNA reads as follows: TGCGCCAGCAGCTTTAGCGCGGGGTCTTACAATGAGCAGTTCTTC.